The source of this T cell receptor beta chain is a study of blood T cell dynamics during melanoma immunotherapy. Points from the study as a whole: Immune-effector CD8+ cells best matched cell-free DNA CDR3 sequences and were most clonal. The study could not tell melanoma-specific clones from general immune activation.

This CDR3 spans 18 amino acids. Germline V gene data show CDR1 as WNHNN and CDR2 as SYGVQD (reference sequence). With 5 bases clipped from V and 0 bases from J, the junction kept 10 bases outside the gene matches. Described time point: week 3, after first cycle of checkpoint inhibitor. Patients with prior systemic cancer treatment, concomitant immunosuppressants, or other active malignancies were excluded. To note about this clone: Its antigen is still unknown.

All DNA from each sorted CD8+ subset was loaded. The data were produced by immunoSEQ multiplex PCR, yet TCRdb's version contains in-frame clones alone and is incomplete. The table has roughly 16,000 clones, about 94% seen once. This TCR derives from a human donor with melanoma. V usage is TRBV10-1 and J usage is TRBJ2-6, with TRBD1 matching over 7 bases. Here the sequenced sample was effector memory CD8+ T cells from blood, taken from a patient treated with checkpoint blockade. The CDR3 is CASSIGQAQSSGANVLTF. Here the CDR3 DNA reads TGCGCCAGCAGTATCGGACAGGCTCAGAGCTCTGGGGCCAACGTCCTGACTTTC.